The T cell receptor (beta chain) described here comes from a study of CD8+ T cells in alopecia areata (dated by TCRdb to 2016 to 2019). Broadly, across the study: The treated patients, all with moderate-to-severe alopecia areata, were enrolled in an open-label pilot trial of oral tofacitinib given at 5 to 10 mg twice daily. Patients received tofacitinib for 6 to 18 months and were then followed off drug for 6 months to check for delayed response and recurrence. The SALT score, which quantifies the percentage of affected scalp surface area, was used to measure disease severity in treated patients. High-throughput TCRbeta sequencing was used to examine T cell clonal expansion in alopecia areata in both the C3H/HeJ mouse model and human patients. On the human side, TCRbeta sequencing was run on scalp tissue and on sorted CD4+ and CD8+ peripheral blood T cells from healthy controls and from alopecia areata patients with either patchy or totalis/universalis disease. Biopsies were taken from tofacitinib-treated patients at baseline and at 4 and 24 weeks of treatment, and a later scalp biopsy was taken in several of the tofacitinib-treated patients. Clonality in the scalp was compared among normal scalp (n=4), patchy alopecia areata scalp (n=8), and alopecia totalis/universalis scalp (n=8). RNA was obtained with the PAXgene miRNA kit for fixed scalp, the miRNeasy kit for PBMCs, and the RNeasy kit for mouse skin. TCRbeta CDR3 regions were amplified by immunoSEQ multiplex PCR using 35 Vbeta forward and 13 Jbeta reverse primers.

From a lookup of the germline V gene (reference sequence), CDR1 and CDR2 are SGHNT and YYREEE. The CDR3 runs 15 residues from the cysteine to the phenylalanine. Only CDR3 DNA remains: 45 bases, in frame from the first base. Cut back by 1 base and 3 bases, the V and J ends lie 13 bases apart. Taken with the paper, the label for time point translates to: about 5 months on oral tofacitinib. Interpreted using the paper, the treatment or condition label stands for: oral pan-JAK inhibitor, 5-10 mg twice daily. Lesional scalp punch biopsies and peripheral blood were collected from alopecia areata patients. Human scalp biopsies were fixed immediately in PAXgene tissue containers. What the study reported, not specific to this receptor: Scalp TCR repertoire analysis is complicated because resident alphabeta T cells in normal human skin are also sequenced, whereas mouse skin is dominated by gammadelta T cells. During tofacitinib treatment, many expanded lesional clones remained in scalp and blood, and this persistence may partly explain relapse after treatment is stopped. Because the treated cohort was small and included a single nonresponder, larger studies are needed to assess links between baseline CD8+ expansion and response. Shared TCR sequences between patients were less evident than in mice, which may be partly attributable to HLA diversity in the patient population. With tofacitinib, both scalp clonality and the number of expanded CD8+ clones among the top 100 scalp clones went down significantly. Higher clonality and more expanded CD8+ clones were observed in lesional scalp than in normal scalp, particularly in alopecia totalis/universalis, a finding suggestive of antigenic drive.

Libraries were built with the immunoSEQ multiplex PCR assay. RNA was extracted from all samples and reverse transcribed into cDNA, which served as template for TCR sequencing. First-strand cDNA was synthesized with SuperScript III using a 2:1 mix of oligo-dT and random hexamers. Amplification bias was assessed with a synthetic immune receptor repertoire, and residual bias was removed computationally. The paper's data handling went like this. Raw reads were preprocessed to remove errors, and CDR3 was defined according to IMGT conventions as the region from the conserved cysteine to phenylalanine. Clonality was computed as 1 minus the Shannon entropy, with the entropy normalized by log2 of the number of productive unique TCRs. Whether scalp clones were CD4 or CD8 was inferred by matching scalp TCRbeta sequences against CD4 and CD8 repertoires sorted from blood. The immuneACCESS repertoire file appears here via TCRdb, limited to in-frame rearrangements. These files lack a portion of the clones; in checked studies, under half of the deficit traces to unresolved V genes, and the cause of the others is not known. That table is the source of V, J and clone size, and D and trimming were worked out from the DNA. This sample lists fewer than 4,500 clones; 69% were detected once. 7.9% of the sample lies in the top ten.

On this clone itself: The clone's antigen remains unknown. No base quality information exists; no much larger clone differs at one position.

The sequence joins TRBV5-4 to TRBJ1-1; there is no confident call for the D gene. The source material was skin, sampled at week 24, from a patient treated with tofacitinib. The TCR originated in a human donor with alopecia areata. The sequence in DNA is TGTGCCAGCAGCTTGACTCCAGAGGCGGACACTGAAGCTTTCTTT. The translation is CASSLTPEADTEAFF.